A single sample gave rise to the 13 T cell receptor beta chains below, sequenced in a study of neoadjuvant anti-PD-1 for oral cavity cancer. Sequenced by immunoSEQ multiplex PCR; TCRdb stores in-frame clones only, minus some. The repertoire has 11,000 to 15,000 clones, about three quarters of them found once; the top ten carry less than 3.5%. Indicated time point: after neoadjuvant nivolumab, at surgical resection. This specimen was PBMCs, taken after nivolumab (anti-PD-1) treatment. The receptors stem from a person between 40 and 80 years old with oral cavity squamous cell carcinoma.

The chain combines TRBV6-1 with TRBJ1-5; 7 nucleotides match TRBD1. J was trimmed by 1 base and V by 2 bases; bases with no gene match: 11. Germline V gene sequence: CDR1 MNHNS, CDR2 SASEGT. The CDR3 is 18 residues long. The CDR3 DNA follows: TGTGCCAGCAGTGAAAATCCAGGGGGGTACGTAAGCAATCAGCCCCAGCATTTT. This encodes CASSENPGGYVSNQPQHF.

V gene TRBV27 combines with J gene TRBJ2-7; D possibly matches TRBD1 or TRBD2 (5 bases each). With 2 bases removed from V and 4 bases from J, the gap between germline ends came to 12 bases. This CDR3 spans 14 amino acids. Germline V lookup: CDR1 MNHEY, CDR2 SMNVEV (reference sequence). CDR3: CASSLRSGTYEQYF. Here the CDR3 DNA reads TGTGCCAGCAGTTTAAGGTCTGGGACGTACGAGCAGTACTTC.

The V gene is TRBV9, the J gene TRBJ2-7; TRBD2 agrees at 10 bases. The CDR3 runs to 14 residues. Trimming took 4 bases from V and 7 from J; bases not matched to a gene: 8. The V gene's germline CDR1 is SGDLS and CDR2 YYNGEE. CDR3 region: CASSLGLAAREQYF. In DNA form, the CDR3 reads TGTGCCAGCAGCTTAGGACTAGCGGCGCGGGAGCAGTACTTC.

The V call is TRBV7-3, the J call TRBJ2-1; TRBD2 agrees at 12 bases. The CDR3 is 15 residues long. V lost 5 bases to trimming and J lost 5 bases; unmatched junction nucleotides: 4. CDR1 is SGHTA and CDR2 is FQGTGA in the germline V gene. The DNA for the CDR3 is TGTGCCAGCAGCAAACTAGCGGGAGGACACAATGAGCAGTTCTTC. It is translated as CASSKLAGGHNEQFF.

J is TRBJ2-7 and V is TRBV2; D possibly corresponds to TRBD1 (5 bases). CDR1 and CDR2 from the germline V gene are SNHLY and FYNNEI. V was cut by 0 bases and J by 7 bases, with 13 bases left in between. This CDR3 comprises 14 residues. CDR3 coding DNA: TGTGCCAGCAGTGAAGCTGGGGCTCTGAGTGAGCAGTACTTC. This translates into CASSEAGALSEQYF.

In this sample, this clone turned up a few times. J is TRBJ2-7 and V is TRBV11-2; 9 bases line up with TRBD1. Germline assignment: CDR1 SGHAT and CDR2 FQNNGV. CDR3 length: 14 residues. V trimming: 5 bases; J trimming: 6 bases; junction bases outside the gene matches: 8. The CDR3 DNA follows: TGTGCCAGCAGCCCACAGGGGGCCACGCGCGAGCAGTACTTC. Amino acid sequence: CASSPQGATREQYF.

DNA of the CDR3: TGTGCCAGCGGACCCGGAGTGGCAGTTTATGGCTACACCTTC. It encodes CASGPGVAVYGYTF. The J gene is TRBJ1-2, the V gene TRBV28; D uncertain. The CDR3 has 14 residues. The V gene's germline CDR1 is MDHEN and CDR2 SYDVKM. V was pared by 8 bases and J by 5 bases, with 18 bases between.

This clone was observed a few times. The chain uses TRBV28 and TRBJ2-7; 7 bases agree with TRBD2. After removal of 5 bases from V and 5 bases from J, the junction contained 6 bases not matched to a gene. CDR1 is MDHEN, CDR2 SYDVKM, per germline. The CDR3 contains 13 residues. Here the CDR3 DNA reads TGTGCCAGCAGTCCCGGGGCGGGGGACGAGCAGTACTTC. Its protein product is CASSPGAGDEQYF.

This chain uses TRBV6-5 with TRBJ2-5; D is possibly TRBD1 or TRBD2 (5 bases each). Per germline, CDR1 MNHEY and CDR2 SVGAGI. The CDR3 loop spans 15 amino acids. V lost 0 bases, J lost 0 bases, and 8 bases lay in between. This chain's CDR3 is CASSYSRGHQETQYF. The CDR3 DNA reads TGTGCCAGCAGTTACTCAAGGGGACACCAAGAGACCCAGTACTTC.

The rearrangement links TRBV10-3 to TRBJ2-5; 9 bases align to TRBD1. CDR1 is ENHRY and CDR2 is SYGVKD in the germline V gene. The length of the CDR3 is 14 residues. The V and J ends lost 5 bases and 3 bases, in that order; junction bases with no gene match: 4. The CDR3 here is CAISLGQGKETQYF. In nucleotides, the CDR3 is TGTGCCATCAGTCTGGGACAGGGTAAAGAGACCCAGTACTTC.

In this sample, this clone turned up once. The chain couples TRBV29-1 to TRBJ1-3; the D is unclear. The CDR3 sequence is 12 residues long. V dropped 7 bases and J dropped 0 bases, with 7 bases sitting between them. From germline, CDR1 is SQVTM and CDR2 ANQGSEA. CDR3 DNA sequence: TGCAGCGGCAGCACCTCTGGAAACACCATATATTTT. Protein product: CSGSTSGNTIYF.

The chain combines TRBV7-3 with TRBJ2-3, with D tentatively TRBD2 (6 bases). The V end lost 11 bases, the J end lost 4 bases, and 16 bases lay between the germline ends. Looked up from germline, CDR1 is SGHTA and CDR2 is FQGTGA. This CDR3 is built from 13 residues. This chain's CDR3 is CAAQPRGSDTQYF. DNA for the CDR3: TGTGCCGCGCAGCCGCGGGGATCAGATACGCAGTATTTT.

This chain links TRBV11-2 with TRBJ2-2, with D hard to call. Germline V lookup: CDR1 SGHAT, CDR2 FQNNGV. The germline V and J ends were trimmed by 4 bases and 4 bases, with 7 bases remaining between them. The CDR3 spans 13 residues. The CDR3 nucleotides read TGTGCCAGCAGCTGGCAATTCACCGGGGAGCTGTTTTTT. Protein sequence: CASSWQFTGELFF.